The T cell receptor beta chain under discussion was sequenced for a study of shared clonotypes between healthy human individuals. The repertoire was sequenced with immunoSEQ multiplex PCR; TCRdb's copy has only in-frame clones and lacks some. The sample has 950,000 to 1,100,000 clones; approximately 70% are singletons. The CDR3 length is 17 residues. Unmatched junction bases numbered 5, after V lost 4 bases and J lost 0 bases. CDR1 and CDR2 (germline): LGHNA, YNFKEQ. This chain uses TRBV4-2 with TRBJ2-6; 8 bases match TRBD2. Material for sequencing was memory CD4+ T cells sorted from blood. Subset indicated: CD45RA-negative fraction. This clonotype originated in a man younger than 35 in good health. CDR3 sequence reads: CASSLSGGSSGANVLTF. CDR3 nucleotides: TGTGCCAGCAGCCTAAGCGGGGGTAGCTCTGGGGCCAACGTCCTGACTTTC.